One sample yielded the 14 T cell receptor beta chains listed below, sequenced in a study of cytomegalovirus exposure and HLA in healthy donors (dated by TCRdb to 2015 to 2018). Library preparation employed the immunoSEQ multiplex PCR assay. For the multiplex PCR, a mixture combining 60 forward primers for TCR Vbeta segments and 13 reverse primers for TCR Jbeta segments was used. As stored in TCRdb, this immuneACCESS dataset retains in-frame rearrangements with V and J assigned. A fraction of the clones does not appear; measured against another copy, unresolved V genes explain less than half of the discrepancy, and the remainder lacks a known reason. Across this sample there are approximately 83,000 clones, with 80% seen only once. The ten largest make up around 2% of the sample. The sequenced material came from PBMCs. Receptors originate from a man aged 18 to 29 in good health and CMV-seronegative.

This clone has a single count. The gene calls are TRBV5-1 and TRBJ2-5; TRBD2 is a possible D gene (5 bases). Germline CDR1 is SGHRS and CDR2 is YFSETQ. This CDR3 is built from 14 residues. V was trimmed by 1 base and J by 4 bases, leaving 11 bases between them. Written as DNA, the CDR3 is TGCGCCAGCAGCTTGAGGGAGCCCCGAGAGACCCAGTACTTC. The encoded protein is CASSLREPRETQYF.

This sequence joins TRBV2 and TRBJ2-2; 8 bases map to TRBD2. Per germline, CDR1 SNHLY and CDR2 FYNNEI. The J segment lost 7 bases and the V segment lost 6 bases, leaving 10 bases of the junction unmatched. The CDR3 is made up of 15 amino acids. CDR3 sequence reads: CASRPGGARDGELFF. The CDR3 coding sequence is TGTGCCAGCAGGCCGGGGGGGGCGAGGGACGGGGAGCTGTTTTTT. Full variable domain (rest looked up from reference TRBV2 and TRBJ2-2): EPEVTQTPSHQVTQMGQEVILRCVPISNHLYFYWYRQILGQKVEFLVSFYNNEISEKSEIFDDQFSVERPDGSNFTLKIRSTKLEDSAMYFCASRPGGARDGELFFGEGSRLTVL.

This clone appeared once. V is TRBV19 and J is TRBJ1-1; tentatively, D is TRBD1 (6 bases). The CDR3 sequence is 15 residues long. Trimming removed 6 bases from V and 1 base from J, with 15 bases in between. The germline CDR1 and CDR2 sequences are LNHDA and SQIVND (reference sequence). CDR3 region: CASRYPGGANTEAFF. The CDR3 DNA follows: TGTGCCAGTAGATACCCGGGGGGGGCGAACACTGAAGCTTTCTTT. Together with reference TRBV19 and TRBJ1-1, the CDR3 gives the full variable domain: DGGITQSPKYLFRKEGQNVTLSCEQNLNHDAMYWYRQDPGQGLRLIYYSQIVNDFQKGDIAEGYSVSREKKESFPLTVTSAQKNPTAFYLCASRYPGGANTEAFFGQGTRLTVV.

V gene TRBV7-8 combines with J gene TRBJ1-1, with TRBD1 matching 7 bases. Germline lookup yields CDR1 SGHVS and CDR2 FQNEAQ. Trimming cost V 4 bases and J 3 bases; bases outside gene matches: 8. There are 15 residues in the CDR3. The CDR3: CASSSRTGIDTEAFF. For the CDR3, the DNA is TGTGCCAGCAGCTCCCGGACAGGAATAGACACTGAAGCTTTCTTT.

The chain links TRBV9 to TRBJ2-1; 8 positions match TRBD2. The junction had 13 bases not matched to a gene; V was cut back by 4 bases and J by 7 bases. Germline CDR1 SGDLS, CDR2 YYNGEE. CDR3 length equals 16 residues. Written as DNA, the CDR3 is TGTGCCAGCAGCACGAGACCGGGGGGGCCGGGGAATGAGCAGTTCTTC. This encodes CASSTRPGGPGNEQFF.

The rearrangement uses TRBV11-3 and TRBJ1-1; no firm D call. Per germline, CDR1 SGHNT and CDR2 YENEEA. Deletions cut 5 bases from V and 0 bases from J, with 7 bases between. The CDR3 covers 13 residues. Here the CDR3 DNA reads TGTGCCAGCAGCCAGAACATGAACACTGAAGCTTTCTTT. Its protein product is CASSQNMNTEAFF.

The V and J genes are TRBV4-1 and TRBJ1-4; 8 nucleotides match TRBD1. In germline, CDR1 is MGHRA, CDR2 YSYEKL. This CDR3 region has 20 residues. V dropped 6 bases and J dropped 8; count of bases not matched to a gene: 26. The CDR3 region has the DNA TGCGCCAGCAGTCCAGGGGGCGCCTTTGGCTTGAGAGAGGCCTTGGAAAAACTGTTTTTT. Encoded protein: CASSPGGAFGLREALEKLFF.

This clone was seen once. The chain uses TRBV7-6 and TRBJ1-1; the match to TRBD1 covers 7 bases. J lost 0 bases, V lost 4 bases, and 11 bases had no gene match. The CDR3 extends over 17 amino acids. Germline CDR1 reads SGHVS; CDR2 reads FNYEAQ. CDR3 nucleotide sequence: TGTGCCAGCAGCTCGAAGGGACAGCCTTCTATGAACACTGAAGCTTTCTTT. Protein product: CASSSKGQPSMNTEAFF.

CDR3 loop: CASSPTTGPYGYTF. The CDR3 nucleotides read TGTGCCAGCAGTCCTACGACAGGCCCCTATGGCTACACCTTC. This chain joins TRBV6-5 and TRBJ1-2, with a tentative D call TRBD1 (6 bases). Germline CDR1 reads MNHEY; CDR2 reads SVGAGI. This CDR3 spans 14 amino acids. Trimming cost V 5 bases and J 4 bases, with 14 bases left between them.

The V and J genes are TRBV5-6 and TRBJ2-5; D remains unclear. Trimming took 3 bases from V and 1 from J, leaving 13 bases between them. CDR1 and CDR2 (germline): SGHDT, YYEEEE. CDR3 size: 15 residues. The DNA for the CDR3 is TGTGCCAGCAGCTACAGAACCGCTTTCCAAGAGACCCAGTACTTC. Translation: CASSYRTAFQETQYF.

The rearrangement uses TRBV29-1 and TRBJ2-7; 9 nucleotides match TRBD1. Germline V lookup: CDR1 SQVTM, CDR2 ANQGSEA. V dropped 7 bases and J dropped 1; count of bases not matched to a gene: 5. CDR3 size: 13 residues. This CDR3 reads CSALGTGSYEQYF. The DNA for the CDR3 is TGCAGCGCCCTAGGGACAGGGTCCTACGAGCAGTACTTC.

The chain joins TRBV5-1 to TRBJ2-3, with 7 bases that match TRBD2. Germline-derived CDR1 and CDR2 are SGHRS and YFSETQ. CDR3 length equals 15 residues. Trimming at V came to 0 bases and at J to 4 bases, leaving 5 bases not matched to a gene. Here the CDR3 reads CASSLGGRVSDTQYF. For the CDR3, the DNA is TGCGCCAGCAGCTTGGGGGGGAGGGTGTCAGATACGCAGTATTTT.

The CDR3 sequence: CASKRGPNQPQHF. The CDR3 DNA is TGTGCCAGCAAAAGGGGGCCCAATCAGCCCCAGCATTTT. V gene TRBV6-5 combines with J gene TRBJ1-5; 7 bases align to TRBD1. Germline loops: CDR1 MNHEY, CDR2 SVGAGI. The CDR3 is 13 residues long. V was clipped by 7 bases and J by 3 bases; unmatched bases: 3.

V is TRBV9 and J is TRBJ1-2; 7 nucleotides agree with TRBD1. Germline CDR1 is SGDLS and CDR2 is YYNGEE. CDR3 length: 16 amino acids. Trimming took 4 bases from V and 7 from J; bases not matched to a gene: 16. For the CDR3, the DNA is TGTGCCAGCAGCCCCTCCTATGAAGGGGGCAGGATTGGCTACACCTTC. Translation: CASSPSYEGGRIGYTF.